This T cell receptor beta chain stems from a study of tissue T cells after allogeneic stem cell transplantation. Study observations and caveats: Alloreactivity or antigen specificity of tissue TCRs was not determined; some clones might be host cells. Anatomically similar tissues had similar TCR repertoires within each patient.

Profiled with immunoSEQ multiplex PCR; TCRdb holds only in-frame clones, not every one. Of about 17,000 clones in the sample, under 80% are singletons; the top ten hold 0.93%. Comments on this clone: Its specificity is unknown. Mouse names are used for the genes.

Sequencing input: spleen. The sequence came from a female BALB/c mouse in good health. The mouse line has the MHC haplotype H2-d.

The CDR3 sequence is CASSPGDTQYF. The covered CDR3 bases are TGTGCCAGCAGTCCAGGAGACACCCAGTAC. The genes are TRBV13-3 and TRBJ2-5; D gene ambiguous. The read stops 1 residue short of the end of the CDR3; the missing end is completed from the germline J gene. The CDR3 is 11 amino acids. V lost 4 bases and J 5 bases, leaving 5 bases between the germline ends. CDR1 is NNHDY and CDR2 is SYVADS in the germline V gene.